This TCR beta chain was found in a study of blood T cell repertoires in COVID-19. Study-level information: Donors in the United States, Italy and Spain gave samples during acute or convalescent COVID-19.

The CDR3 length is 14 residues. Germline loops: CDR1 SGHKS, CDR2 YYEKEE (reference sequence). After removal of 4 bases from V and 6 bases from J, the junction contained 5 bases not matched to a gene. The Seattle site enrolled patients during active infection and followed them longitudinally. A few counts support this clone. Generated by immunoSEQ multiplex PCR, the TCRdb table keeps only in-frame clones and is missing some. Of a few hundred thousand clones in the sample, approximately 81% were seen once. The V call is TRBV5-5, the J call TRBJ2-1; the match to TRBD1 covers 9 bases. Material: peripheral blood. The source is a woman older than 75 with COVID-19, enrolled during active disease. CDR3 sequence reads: CASSGDRASNEQFF. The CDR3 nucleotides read TGTGCCAGCAGCGGGGACAGGGCCAGCAATGAGCAGTTCTTC.